The 21 T cell receptor beta chains given below trace back to one sample, sequenced in a study of CD8+CD57+ T cells in acquired aplastic anemia. Template material for TCR beta VDJ and CDR3 profiling consisted of genomic DNA. TCRdb used MiXCR to reprocess the reads, holding one entry per CDR3 protein. The sample lists about 190,000 distinct CDR3 sequences; 50% to 75% were seen once. The sequencing sample was made of sorted CD4+, CD8+, or CD8+CD57+ T cells (not recorded which) from PBMCs. These receptors all come from a human donor with severe aplastic anemia or a healthy control (not recorded which).

The gene calls are TRBV7-3 and TRBJ2-3, with no clear D. Germline V CDR1 and CDR2: SGHTA, FQGTGA. This CDR3 has 12 residues. Trimming removed 6 bases from V and 5 bases from J, with 9 bases in between. CDR3 region: CASRAEGDTQYF. In DNA form, the CDR3 reads TGTGCCAGCAGAGCCGAAGGAGATACGCAGTATTTT.

The rearrangement uses TRBV19 and TRBJ2-3; D uncertain. Germline-derived CDR1 and CDR2 are LNHDA and SQIVND (reference sequence). V was pared by 3 bases and J by 2 bases, with 9 bases between. The CDR3 runs 14 residues. DNA of the CDR3: TGTGCCAGTAGTATCGGCAGGCACACAGATACGCAGTATTTT. Its translation is CASSIGRHTDTQYF.

A few counts support this clonotype. The chain links TRBV20-1 to TRBJ2-5; D remains ambiguous. The length of the CDR3 is 14 residues. Per germline, CDR1 DFQATT and CDR2 SNEGSKA (reference sequence). The ends were cut back, 0 bases at V and 1 base at J, with 9 bases in the middle. DNA for the CDR3: TGCAGTGCTAGAGAGGTTAGAGTCCAAGAGACCCAGTACTTC. Protein: CSAREVRVQETQYF.

This clonotype was counted many times. The chain is built from TRBV11-2 and TRBJ1-2; D gene ambiguous. The ends were cut back, 5 bases at V and 7 bases at J, with 11 bases in the middle. CDR3 length equals 12 residues. Germline assignment: CDR1 SGHAT and CDR2 FQNNGV. This CDR3 is CASSQGIPGYTF. Written as DNA, the CDR3 is TGTGCCAGCAGCCAAGGGATACCTGGCTACACCTTC.

V and J are TRBV7-9 and TRBJ1-5, with TRBD1 as a possible D gene (5 bases). This CDR3 comprises 14 residues. CDR1 and CDR2 (germline): SEHNR, FQNEAQ (reference sequence). V shed 2 bases and J shed 4 bases, with 9 bases lying between them. CDR3 amino acids: CASSLSGGNQPQHF. The CDR3 bases are TGTGCCAGCAGCTTATCGGGGGGGAATCAGCCCCAGCATTTT.

This chain uses TRBV12-3 or TRBV12-4 with TRBJ2-5; D is perhaps TRBD1 (5 bases). Trimming pared 7 bases from V and 9 bases from J, leaving 24 bases between. CDR3 length equals 15 residues. The CDR3 here is CASMGPGGLNQPQYF. The CDR3 DNA is TGTGCCAGCATGGGGCCGGGCGGATTGAATCAGCCCCAGTACTTC.

V gene TRBV20-1 combines with J gene TRBJ1-2; D not resolved. V was shortened by 6 bases and J by 6 bases, with 14 bases between the two germline ends. The germline gives CDR1 DFQATT, CDR2 SNEGSKA (reference sequence). The CDR3 is made up of 12 amino acids. CDR3 loop: CSAELNWDGYTF. As DNA, the CDR3 is TGCAGTGCCGAGCTTAACTGGGATGGCTACACCTTC.

This clonotype was counted a few times. This chain uses TRBV7-8 with TRBJ2-7, with 11 bases fitting TRBD2. The CDR3 loop spans 16 amino acids. Germline loops: CDR1 SGHVS, CDR2 FQNEAQ. J was trimmed by 0 bases and V by 5 bases; bases with no gene match: 6. Here the CDR3 DNA reads TGTGCCAGCAGCCTAGAGCTAGCGGGGGGCTCCTACGAGCAGTACTTC. Its translation: CASSLELAGGSYEQYF.

This chain joins TRBV7-8 and TRBJ2-7; D not certain. Trimming stripped 1 base from V and 2 bases from J, with 12 bases between. Per germline, CDR1 SGHVS and CDR2 FQNEAQ. The CDR3 totals 15 residues. In DNA form, the CDR3 reads TGTGCCAGCAGCTTAGGAAGGGTTGTTGCCTACGAGCAGTACTTC. Residues: CASSLGRVVAYEQYF.

This chain links TRBV15 with TRBJ1-1, with D tentatively TRBD1 (6 bases). V gave up 3 bases and J gave up 0 bases, with 8 bases separating them. The CDR3 is made up of 14 amino acids. The germline gives CDR1 LNHNV, CDR2 YYDKDF (reference sequence). The DNA for the CDR3 is TGTGCCACCAGCAGGGACAGAATGAACACTGAAGCTTTCTTT. This translates into CATSRDRMNTEAFF.

A word on this clonotype: A read error may account for a junction end that differs from germline. CDR3 bases: TGTGCTAGCAGCCTAATACCGCCCCAGCATTTT. Translating gives CASSLIPPQHF. The chain has TRBV7-7 and TRBJ1-5; D uncertain. Germline V CDR1 and CDR2: SSHAT, FNYEAQ (reference sequence). This CDR3 is 11 amino acids long.

The V and J genes are TRBV10-3 and TRBJ2-3, with D perhaps matching TRBD1 or TRBD2 (5 bases each). The CDR3 is 13 amino acids. V lost 2 bases and J lost 6, with 9 bases in between. Germline V gene lookup returns CDR1 ENHRY and CDR2 SYGVKD. CDR3 bases: TGTGCCATCAGTGAGATCGGGACCGATACGCAGTATTTT. Amino acids: CAISEIGTDTQYF.

The rearrangement joins TRBV11-1 to TRBJ2-5; possible D gene TRBD1, 5 bases. The CDR3 has 13 amino acids. Per germline, CDR1 SGHAT and CDR2 FQDESV (reference sequence). Trimming removed 1 base from V and 10 bases from J, with 13 bases in between. CDR3 nucleotide sequence: TGTGCCAGCAGCTTAGAAGACAGCTACGACCAGTACTTC. It translates to CASSLEDSYDQYF. The whole variable domain, remainder taken from reference TRBV11-1 and TRBJ2-5, is EAEVAQSPRYKITEKSQAVAFWCDPISGHATLYWYRQILGQGPELLVQFQDESVVDDSQLPKDRFSAERLKGVDSTLKIQPAELGDSAMYLCASSLEDSYDQYFGPGTRLLVL.

V is TRBV6-5 and J is TRBJ2-7; TRBD1 agrees at 7 bases. Trimming took 8 bases from V and 3 from J; bases not matched to a gene: 13. CDR3 size: 15 residues. Per germline, CDR1 MNHEY and CDR2 SVGAGI. The CDR3 DNA reads TGTGCCAGCGCCAGGGCCGGCCAGGGGGTCTACGAGCAGTACTTC. It translates to CASARAGQGVYEQYF.

This chain links TRBV29-1 with TRBJ2-7, with unresolved D. CDR1 is SQVTM and CDR2 is ANQGSEA in the germline V gene. Trimming removed 8 bases from V and 2 bases from J, with 13 bases in between. The CDR3 length is 12 residues. CDR3 sequence (DNA): TGCAGCCAAGTTGACGGACCCTACGAGCAGTACTTC. Amino acids: CSQVDGPYEQYF.

V gene TRBV6-6 combines with J gene TRBJ2-7, with D perhaps matching TRBD1 or TRBD2 (6 bases each). The CDR3 spans 14 residues. Looked up from germline, CDR1 is MNHNY and CDR2 is SVGAGI (reference sequence). V was shortened by 6 bases and J by 3 bases, with 15 bases between the two germline ends. CDR3 in DNA: TGTGCCAGCAGGGGGGGCGCCTTGATCTACGAGCAGTACTTC. Protein product: CASRGGALIYEQYF.

The chain couples TRBV7-8 to TRBJ2-3; no clear D. The CDR3 extends over 14 amino acids. Per germline, CDR1 SGHVS and CDR2 FQNEAQ. Deletions cut 5 bases from V and 4 bases from J, with 13 bases between. This CDR3 is CASSPVGMADTQYF. CDR3 sequence (DNA): TGTGCCAGCAGCCCAGTGGGGATGGCAGATACGCAGTATTTT.

V gene TRBV7-2 combines with J gene TRBJ1-1; D gene unclear. The CDR3 is 8 residues long. Trimming stripped 3 bases from V and 12 bases from J, with 2 bases between. The germline V gene encodes CDR1 SGHTA and CDR2 FQGNSA. The CDR3 DNA reads as TGTGCCAGCAGCTTTCCTTTCTTT. Translating gives CASSFPFF.

V usage is TRBV10-3 and J usage is TRBJ2-7; 7 nucleotides match TRBD1. Germline V gives CDR1 ENHRY, CDR2 SYGVKD. CDR3 length: 12 amino acids. CDR3 DNA sequence: TGTGCGACGGGCAGGACAGGTGGGGAGCAGTACTTC. It codes for CATGRTGGEQYF.

This chain uses TRBV7-8 with TRBJ2-7, with D possibly TRBD1 on 5 matching bases. There are 16 residues in the CDR3. V lost 1 base and J 9 bases, leaving 22 bases between the germline ends. CDR1 SGHVS and CDR2 FQNEAQ come from the germline V gene. CDR3: CASSLGFGRVVVRQYF. CDR3 sequence (DNA): TGTGCCAGCAGCTTAGGTTTCGGCAGGGTAGTAGTCCGGCAGTACTTC.

At least ten counts were recorded for this clonotype. J is TRBJ2-5 and V is TRBV9, with D maybe TRBD2 (6 bases). V was trimmed by 3 bases and J by 2 bases, leaving 14 bases between them. CDR1 is SGDLS, CDR2 YYNGEE, per germline. CDR3 length equals 15 residues. The CDR3 region is CASSDMGLAQETQYF. CDR3 DNA: TGTGCCAGCAGCGATATGGGACTTGCACAAGAGACCCAGTACTTC.